This T cell receptor (beta chain) was captured by sequencing in a study of blood T cell repertoires in COVID-19. Each recovered donor of Cohort 3 presented with two negative PCRs, clearance, or symptom resolution. The table came from immunoSEQ multiplex PCR; TCRdb's copy has only in-frame clones and leaves some out. The sample contains around 250,000 clones, around nine tenths of which appear only once. Per the germline V gene, CDR1 is SGHAT and CDR2 is FQNNGV. The ends lost 6 bases at V and 8 bases at J; junction bases unmatched: 7. The CDR3 is 15 residues long. The clonotype comes from a woman aged 50 to 60 who had recovered from COVID-19. Sequenced input: PBMCs or T cells enriched from blood (not recorded which). This chain connects TRBV11-2 to TRBJ2-1, with TRBD2 matching over 13 bases. The CDR3 spells CASSSGTSGTDEQFF. The CDR3 DNA follows: TGTGCCAGCAGTTCCGGGACTAGCGGGACCGATGAGCAGTTCTTC.